What follows are 3 T cell receptor beta chains derived from one specimen sequenced in a study of somatic mutations in cytotoxic T cells in rheumatoid arthritis. Repertoires were generated with immunoSEQ multiplex PCR, while TCRdb's copy carries only in-frame clones and drops some. The data show roughly 30,000 clones, with around nine tenths seen just once and about a tenth held by the top ten. Sequences were obtained from CD8+ T cells sorted from blood. These receptors were taken from an adult with rheumatoid arthritis.

V usage is TRBV13 and J usage is TRBJ2-7, with D tentatively TRBD2 (7 bases). The CDR3 contains 14 residues. V was shortened by 8 bases and J by 6 bases, with 20 bases between the two germline ends. Germline-derived CDR1 and CDR2 are PRHDT and FYEKMQ (reference sequence). CDR3 bases: TGTGCCAGCTCCCAAGGGGGGGGGATAAGCGAGCAGTACTTC. Its translation is CASSQGGGISEQYF.

The genes are TRBV28 and TRBJ2-1; D call uncertain. V was pared by 5 bases and J by 1 base, with 15 bases between. This CDR3 spans 16 amino acids. The V gene's germline CDR1 is MDHEN and CDR2 SYDVKM. Here the CDR3 reads CASSPIYSNSYNEQFF. The CDR3 bases are TGTGCCAGCAGTCCCATCTACAGTAATTCCTACAATGAGCAGTTCTTC.

The chain has TRBV9 and TRBJ2-5; D is perhaps TRBD2 (6 bases). The germline CDR1 and CDR2 sequences are SGDLS and YYNGEE. This CDR3 contains 15 residues. Trimming took off 0 bases at V and 5 bases at J, with 14 bases between the two ends. The CDR3 DNA follows: TGTGCCAGCAGCGTAGGCGGAGGGGTTGCGGAGACCCAGTACTTC. This encodes CASSVGGGVAETQYF.